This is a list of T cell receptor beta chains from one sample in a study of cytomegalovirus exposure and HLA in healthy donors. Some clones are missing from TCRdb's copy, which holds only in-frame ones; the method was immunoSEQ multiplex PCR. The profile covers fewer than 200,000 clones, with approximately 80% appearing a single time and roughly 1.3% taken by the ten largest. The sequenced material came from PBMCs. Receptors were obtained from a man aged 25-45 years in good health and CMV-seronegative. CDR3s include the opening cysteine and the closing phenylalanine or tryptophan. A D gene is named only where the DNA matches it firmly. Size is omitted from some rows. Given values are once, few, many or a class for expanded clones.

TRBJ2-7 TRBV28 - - TGTGCCAGCAGTTTATCGTCTAGACAGCACTACGAGCAGTACTTC CASSLSSRQHYEQYF
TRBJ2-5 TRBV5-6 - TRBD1 TGTGCCAGCAGCCGTGACAGGGGTAGTCGAGAGACCCAGTACTTC CASSRDRGSRETQYF
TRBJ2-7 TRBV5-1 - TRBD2 TGCGCCAGCAGCTTTCTAGCGGGAGGAACCTACGAGCAGTACTTC CASSFLAGGTYEQYF
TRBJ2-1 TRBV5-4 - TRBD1 TGTGCCACCAACAAAAGGGACAGGGGGTTGCGTAATGAGCAGTTCTTC CATNKRDRGLRNEQFF
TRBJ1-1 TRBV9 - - TGTGCCAGGGAGATCAATCCAGGGGTGAACACTGAAGCTTTCTTT CAREINPGVNTEAFF
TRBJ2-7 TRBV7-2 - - TGTGCCAGCAGTCTAAGGGGGGGAGGGGTCCACGAGCAGTACTTC CASSLRGGGVHEQYF
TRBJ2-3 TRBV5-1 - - TGCGCCAGCAGCTTGCTACCCGCTACAGATACGCAGTATTTT CASSLLPATDTQYF
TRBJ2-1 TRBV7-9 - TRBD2 TGTGCCAGCAGCTTAAGGACTAGCGGGGGGGCCACGTCGTACAATGAGCAGTTCTTC CASSLRTSGGATSYNEQFF
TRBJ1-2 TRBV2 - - TGTGCCAGCAGCCCGTGGGCAGATGATAACTATGGCTACACCTTC CASSPWADDNYGYTF
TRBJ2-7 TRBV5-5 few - TGTGCCAGCAGCTTTACTAGCTTCTACGAGCAGTACTTC CASSFTSFYEQYF